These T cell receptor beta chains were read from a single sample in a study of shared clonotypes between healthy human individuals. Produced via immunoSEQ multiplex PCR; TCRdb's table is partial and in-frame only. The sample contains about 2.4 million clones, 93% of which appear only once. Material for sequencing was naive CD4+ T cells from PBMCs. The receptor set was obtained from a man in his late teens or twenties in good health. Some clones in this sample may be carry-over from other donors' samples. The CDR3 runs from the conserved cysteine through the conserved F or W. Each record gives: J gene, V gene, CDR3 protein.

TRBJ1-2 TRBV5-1 CASSAQVTRGYTF
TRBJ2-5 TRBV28 CASSRGLSLKTQYF
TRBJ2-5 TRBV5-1 CASSLQDTYQETQYF
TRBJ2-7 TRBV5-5 CASTPRAGSTPNEQYF
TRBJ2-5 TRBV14 CASSQERMHEVQETQYF
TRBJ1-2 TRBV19 CASRPLGQEGHGYTF
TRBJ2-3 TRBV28 CASSLGGTDTQYF
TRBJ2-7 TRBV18 CASSPQGLAGREQYF
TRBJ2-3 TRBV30 CAWSSGLAEFTDTQYF
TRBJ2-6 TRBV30 CAWSWGPSLSGANVLTF
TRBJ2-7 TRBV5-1 CASSLLTSGNSYEQYF
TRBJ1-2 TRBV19 CASSPRGTYGGGYGYTF
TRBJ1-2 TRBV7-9 CASSESTGLGYTF
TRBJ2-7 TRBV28 CASSFLGAGGIYEQYF
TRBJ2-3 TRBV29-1 CSVPGVTTDTQYF
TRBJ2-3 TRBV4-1 CASSQDSSFSTDTQYF
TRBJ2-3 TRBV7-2 CASSLAGQGAIADTQYF
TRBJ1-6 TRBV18 CASSRGGDGGPLHF
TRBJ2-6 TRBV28 CASSLGRGWANVLTF
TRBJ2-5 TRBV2 CASGGREMETQYF
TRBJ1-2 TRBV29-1 CSVAGRVGNYGYTF
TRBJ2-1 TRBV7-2 CASSLAPQRSSYNEQFF
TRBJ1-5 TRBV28 CASREDSKDQPQHF
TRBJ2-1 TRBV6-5 CASKEYNRNEQFF
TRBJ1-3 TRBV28 CASSLSGDTIYF
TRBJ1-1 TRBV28 CASGQWWGFDTEAFF
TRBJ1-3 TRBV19 CASSIRGNTIYF
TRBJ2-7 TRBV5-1 CASSLGQPPYEQYF
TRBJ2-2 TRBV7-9 CASILLPGTLYTGELFF
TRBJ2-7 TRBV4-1 CASSQAYPGFYEQYF
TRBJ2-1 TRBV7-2 CASSRTSSGNEQFF
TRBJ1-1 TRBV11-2 CASSSLAHSEAFF
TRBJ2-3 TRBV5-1 CASSLDTSGSTDTQYF
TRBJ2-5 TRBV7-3 CASSLRAGRQETQYF
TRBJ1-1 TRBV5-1 CASAYGDRGNTEAFF
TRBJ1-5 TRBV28 CASSLFRTGRSNQPQHF
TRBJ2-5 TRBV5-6 CASSGTGLQETQYF
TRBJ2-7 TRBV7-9 CASSFFPTGSEQYF
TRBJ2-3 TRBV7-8 CASSSPMMGGSNSDTQYF
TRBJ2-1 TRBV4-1 CASSQEELAGSSYNEQFF
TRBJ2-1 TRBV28 CASSPTGWDKNEQFF
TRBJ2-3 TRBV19 CATSSRGGPDTQYF